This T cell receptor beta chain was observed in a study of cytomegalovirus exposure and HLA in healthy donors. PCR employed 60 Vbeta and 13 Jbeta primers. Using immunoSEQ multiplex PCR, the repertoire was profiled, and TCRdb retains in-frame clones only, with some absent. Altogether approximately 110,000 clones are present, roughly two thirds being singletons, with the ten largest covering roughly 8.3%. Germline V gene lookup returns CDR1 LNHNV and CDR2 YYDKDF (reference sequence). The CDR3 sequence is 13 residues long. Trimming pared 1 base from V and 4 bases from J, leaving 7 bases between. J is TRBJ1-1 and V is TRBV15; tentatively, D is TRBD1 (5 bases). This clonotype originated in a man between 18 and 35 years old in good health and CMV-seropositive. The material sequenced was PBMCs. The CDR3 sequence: CATSRVGGTEAFF. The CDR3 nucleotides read TGTGCCACCAGCAGAGTGGGGGGCACTGAAGCTTTCTTT.